This TCR beta chain was obtained from a study of shared clonotypes between healthy human individuals. Every unsorted PBMC PCR replicate was loaded with 250 to 300 ng DNA, tens of thousands of T cell genomes. Sequencing was performed with immunoSEQ multiplex PCR; in TCRdb, only in-frame clones are kept and a portion is missing. The table has some 510,000 clones, 75% to 85% seen once. Donors, without exception, were Caucasian adults residing in Nashville, Tennessee. The sequence was collected from a woman aged 40 to 55 in good health. Some clones in this sample may be carry-over from other donors' samples. The sample consisted of PBMCs.

The DNA for the CDR3 is TGTGCCAGTAGTTTATACACGGGACAGGGGGAACGCAATCAGCCCCAGCATTTT. Its protein product is CASSLYTGQGERNQPQHF. The J gene is TRBJ1-5, the V gene TRBV19; 11 bases align to TRBD1. The ends lost 5 bases at V and 2 bases at J; junction bases unmatched: 11. The CDR3 sequence is 18 residues long. The germline CDR1 and CDR2 sequences are LNHDA and SQIVND (reference sequence). Full variable domain (outside the CDR3, taken from reference TRBV19 and TRBJ1-5): DGGITQSPKYLFRKEGQNVTLSCEQNLNHDAMYWYRQDPGQGLRLIYYSQIVNDFQKGDIAEGYSVSREKKESFPLTVTSAQKNPTAFYLCASSLYTGQGERNQPQHFGDGTRLSIL.